What follows are 28 T cell receptor beta chains derived from one specimen sequenced in a study of T cells in localized non-small cell lung cancer. The assay was immunoSEQ multiplex PCR, and TCRdb's table has in-frame clones only and misses some. The data show roughly 89,000 clones, under 95% seen once. This specimen was PBMCs, taken before any cancer treatment. The receptors were gathered from a woman aged 40-69 years with stage II squamous cell lung carcinoma.

The chain employs TRBV19 and TRBJ1-2, with 10 bases identical to TRBD1. This CDR3 has 16 amino acids. The V segment lost 5 bases and the J segment 4 bases; nucleotides outside the gene matches: 10. Germline lookup yields CDR1 LNHDA and CDR2 SQIVND (reference sequence). CDR3 sequence reads: CASSDPGQGRSYGYTF. DNA of the CDR3: TGTGCCAGTAGTGACCCGGGACAGGGGAGAAGCTATGGCTACACCTTC.

The V gene is TRBV15, the J gene TRBJ2-5, with D possibly matching TRBD2 (7 bases). The CDR3 spans 15 residues. Germline V CDR1 and CDR2: LNHNV, YYDKDF (reference sequence). Trimming cost V 0 bases and J 5 bases, with 13 bases left between them. CDR3 loop: CATSRDRGAWETQYF. The CDR3 region has the DNA TGTGCCACCAGCAGAGATCGGGGGGCTTGGGAGACCCAGTACTTC.

The chain is built from TRBV30 and TRBJ1-5; D is ambiguous. CDR3 length equals 15 residues. V shed 0 bases and J shed 2 bases, with 11 bases lying between them. Germline-derived CDR1 and CDR2 are GTSNPN and SVGIG (reference sequence). In DNA form, the CDR3 reads TGTGCCTGGAGTGTGGGGAGGTATGGCAATCAGCCCCAGCATTTT. It translates to CAWSVGRYGNQPQHF.

The chain links TRBV5-1 to TRBJ2-1; D is unresolved. Per the germline V gene, CDR1 is SGHRS and CDR2 is YFSETQ. Trimming took 1 base from V and 8 from J, leaving 16 bases between them. The CDR3 is 15 amino acids. The CDR3: CASSLLRLPQYEQFF. As DNA, the CDR3 is TGCGCCAGCAGCTTGTTGCGACTCCCCCAATATGAGCAGTTCTTC. Full variable domain (remainder filled in from reference TRBV5-1 and TRBJ2-1): KAGVTQTPRYLIKTRGQQVTLSCSPISGHRSVSWYQQTPGQGLQFLFEYFSETQRNKGNFPGRFSGRQFSNSRSEMNVSTLELGDSALYLCASSLLRLPQYEQFFGPGTRLTVL.

The CDR3 protein is CASSRDRGFGNTIYF. The CDR3 DNA reads as TGCGCCAGCAGCCGGGACAGGGGCTTTGGAAACACCATATATTTT. The rearrangement uses TRBV5-1 and TRBJ1-3, with 10 bases identical to TRBD1. J lost 3 bases, V lost 4 bases, and 4 bases had no gene match. Germline lookup yields CDR1 SGHRS and CDR2 YFSETQ. The CDR3 length is 15 residues.

A single count supports this clone. The rearrangement links TRBV6-5 to TRBJ1-6; D is perhaps TRBD1 (6 bases). The CDR3 is 14 amino acids. V lost 6 bases and J 2 bases, leaving 8 bases between the germline ends. In germline, CDR1 is MNHEY, CDR2 SVGAGI. CDR3 sequence: CASSRGAYNSPLHF. The CDR3 region has the DNA TGTGCCAGCAGCAGGGGAGCCTATAATTCACCCCTCCACTTT.

The rearrangement links TRBV5-1 to TRBJ2-6; TRBD2 might be the D (6 bases). V was clipped by 4 bases and J by 2 bases, with 19 bases between them. The CDR3 is 18 residues long. CDR1 is SGHRS and CDR2 is YFSETQ in the germline V gene. The CDR3 DNA is TGCGCCAGCAGCGGGGGGACCCAAGGCCTTCCTGGGGCCAACGTCCTGACTTTC. This encodes CASSGGTQGLPGANVLTF.

This clone was seen once. This chain uses TRBV7-9 with TRBJ2-5; TRBD1 aligns across 7 bases. CDR3 length: 15 amino acids. V was clipped by 6 bases and J by 2 bases; unmatched bases: 9. Germline V gene lookup returns CDR1 SEHNR and CDR2 FQNEAQ (reference sequence). CDR3 nucleotide sequence: TGTGCCAGCAGTCTCGGACAGGCGGCGCAAGAGACCCAGTACTTC. It encodes CASSLGQAAQETQYF.

This sequence joins TRBV28 and TRBJ1-1; no clear D gene. The CDR3 consists of 12 residues. The V gene lost 3 bases and the J gene lost 7 bases, with 9 bases spanning the gap. The germline V gene encodes CDR1 MDHEN and CDR2 SYDVKM. This CDR3 is CASSLVSFEAFF. Here the CDR3 DNA reads TGTGCCAGCAGTTTGGTGTCCTTTGAAGCTTTCTTT. Variable domain in full (rest from reference TRBV28 and TRBJ1-1): DVKVTQSSRYLVKRTGEKVFLECVQDMDHENMFWYRQDPGLGLRLIYFSYDVKMKEKGDIPEGYSVSREKKERFSLILESASTNQTSMYLCASSLVSFEAFFGQGTRLTVV.

The CDR3 spells CASSSSRDTTDTQYF. CDR3 nucleotides: TGTGCCAGCAGTTCGTCCCGGGACACCACAGATACGCAGTATTTT. The J gene is TRBJ2-3, the V gene TRBV27; tentatively, D is TRBD1 (6 bases). Trimming stripped 4 bases from V and 2 bases from J, with 13 bases between. This CDR3 comprises 15 residues. The germline CDR1 and CDR2 sequences are MNHEY and SMNVEV (reference sequence).

The rearrangement uses TRBV10-3 and TRBJ1-6, with D perhaps TRBD1 (5 bases). Trimming removed 6 bases from V and 5 bases from J, with 14 bases in between. The CDR3 is 15 amino acids. The germline V gene has CDR1 ENHRY and CDR2 SYGVKD. In DNA form, the CDR3 reads TGTGCCATCAGGGGGGTAGACGGTAATAATTCACCCCTCCACTTT. This translates into CAIRGVDGNNSPLHF.

CDR3 nucleotides: TGTGCCAGCAGTTACCCAGGGTCTGGCTACACCTTC. This gives the protein CASSYPGSGYTF. J is TRBJ1-2 and V is TRBV6-5; D may be TRBD1 (5 bases). Per germline, CDR1 MNHEY and CDR2 SVGAGI. V was trimmed by 2 bases and J by 7 bases, leaving 8 bases between them. This CDR3 is 12 amino acids long.

The chain employs TRBV19 and TRBJ1-4, with D unclear. The germline V gene has CDR1 LNHDA and CDR2 SQIVND (reference sequence). CDR3 length: 14 residues. Trimming removed 1 base at V and 8 bases at J, with 11 bases between. In nucleotides, the CDR3 is TGTGCCAGTAGTATAGGCGGTTTGGGCGAAAAACTGTTTTTT. Its protein is CASSIGGLGEKLFF. Full variable domain (remainder filled in from reference TRBV19 and TRBJ1-4): DGGITQSPKYLFRKEGQNVTLSCEQNLNHDAMYWYRQDPGQGLRLIYYSQIVNDFQKGDIAEGYSVSREKKESFPLTVTSAQKNPTAFYLCASSIGGLGEKLFFGSGTQLSVL.

This chain connects TRBV29-1 to TRBJ2-7, with a tentative D call TRBD1 (6 bases). The CDR3 has 12 amino acids. V was trimmed by 7 bases and J by 3 bases, leaving 13 bases between them. Germline V gene lookup returns CDR1 SQVTM and CDR2 ANQGSEA. CDR3 sequence: CSAIGQIYEQYF. CDR3 nucleotides: TGCAGCGCTATCGGACAGATCTACGAGCAGTACTTC.

V is TRBV10-3 and J is TRBJ1-2; no clear D gene. The germline CDR1 and CDR2 sequences are ENHRY and SYGVKD. The CDR3 covers 15 residues. Trimming stripped 11 bases from V and 2 bases from J, with 21 bases between. The CDR3 protein is CASDPGPPQNYGYTF. CDR3 nucleotide sequence: TGTGCCTCCGACCCCGGGCCCCCCCAAAACTATGGCTACACCTTC.

The genes are TRBV6-1 and TRBJ1-5; D is undetermined. The germline V gene has CDR1 MNHNS and CDR2 SASEGT. The CDR3 consists of 16 residues. Trimming stripped 1 base from V and 0 bases from J, with 10 bases between. In DNA, the CDR3 is TGTGCCAGCAGTGAAGAAGTGGGATATAGCAATCAGCCCCAGCATTTT. Translation gives CASSEEVGYSNQPQHF.

The chain couples TRBV30 to TRBJ1-2; tentatively, D is TRBD1 (6 bases). Germline V gene lookup returns CDR1 GTSNPN and CDR2 SVGIG (reference sequence). The CDR3 has 14 residues. Trimming left V 0 bases short and J 8 bases short, with 16 bases between. CDR3 region: CAWSVRQGQDGYTF. CDR3 sequence (DNA): TGTGCCTGGAGTGTAAGGCAGGGGCAAGACGGCTACACCTTC.

There are many counts of this clone. The V and J genes are TRBV10-3 and TRBJ2-5, with D maybe TRBD2 (5 bases). The CDR3 spans 16 residues. Germline CDR1 ENHRY, CDR2 SYGVKD. The V end lost 3 bases, the J end lost 2 bases, and 16 bases lay between the germline ends. This CDR3 reads CAISEEDSKAQETQYF. The CDR3 DNA sequence: TGTGCCATCAGTGAAGAGGACTCAAAAGCGCAAGAGACCCAGTACTTC.

The chain uses TRBV6-6 and TRBJ1-5; D is uncertain. This CDR3 is 14 amino acids long. V lost 6 bases to trimming and J lost 0 bases, with 9 bases between them. Looked up from germline, CDR1 is MNHNY and CDR2 is SVGAGI (reference sequence). CDR3 DNA sequence: TGTGCCAGCAGCCCCGGTCATAGCAATCAGCCCCAGCATTTT. Translated: CASSPGHSNQPQHF.

This chain connects TRBV7-7 to TRBJ2-2; D ambiguous. The germline CDR1 and CDR2 sequences are SSHAT and FNYEAQ (reference sequence). Trimming removed 3 bases at V and 4 bases at J, with 6 bases between. This CDR3 has 13 residues. CDR3 sequence (DNA): TGTGCCAGCAGCTTGGGTCCCACCGGGGAGCTGTTTTTT. Its translation is CASSLGPTGELFF.

The chain is built from TRBV5-6 and TRBJ1-3; 7 nucleotides match TRBD1. Germline CDR1 reads SGHDT; CDR2 reads YYEEEE. V dropped 4 bases and J dropped 4; count of bases not matched to a gene: 2. The CDR3 is made up of 13 amino acids. CDR3 coding DNA: TGTGCCAGCAGCGGGGACAGAGGAAACACCATATATTTT. Protein: CASSGDRGNTIYF.

The chain joins TRBV19 to TRBJ1-1; the match to TRBD1 covers 7 bases. The germline V gene has CDR1 LNHDA and CDR2 SQIVND (reference sequence). The CDR3 runs 13 residues. Trimming removed 5 bases from V and 3 bases from J; junction bases left unmatched: 3. CDR3 bases: TGTGCCAGTAGTCGACAGGGCTACACTGAAGCTTTCTTT. It specifies CASSRQGYTEAFF.

CDR3 nucleotides: TGCAGCGTTTTGGGGACACTCACCGGGGAGCTGTTTTTT. Its protein is CSVLGTLTGELFF. V usage is TRBV29-1 and J usage is TRBJ2-2, with D perhaps matching TRBD1 (6 bases). This CDR3 has 13 residues. Germline lookup yields CDR1 SQVTM and CDR2 ANQGSEA. Deletions cut 5 bases from V and 4 bases from J, with 11 bases between.

The chain joins TRBV9 to TRBJ2-3; D is undetermined. Germline V gene sequence: CDR1 SGDLS, CDR2 YYNGEE. V was clipped by 1 base and J by 4 bases, with 7 bases between them. This CDR3 region has 13 residues. CDR3 amino acids: CASSVRAADTQYF. For the CDR3, the DNA is TGTGCCAGCAGCGTACGGGCCGCAGATACGCAGTATTTT.

The chain employs TRBV28 and TRBJ1-1; D call uncertain. V lost 3 bases to trimming and J lost 1 base, with 12 bases between them. Per germline, CDR1 MDHEN and CDR2 SYDVKM. The length of the CDR3 is 15 residues. CDR3 in DNA: TGTGCCAGCAGTTTTCGGGTCCCGGGGAACACTGAAGCTTTCTTT. Its protein product is CASSFRVPGNTEAFF. Filled out from reference TRBV28 and TRBJ1-1, the complete variable domain reads DVKVTQSSRYLVKRTGEKVFLECVQDMDHENMFWYRQDPGLGLRLIYFSYDVKMKEKGDIPEGYSVSREKKERFSLILESASTNQTSMYLCASSFRVPGNTEAFFGQGTRLTVV.

DNA for the CDR3: TGTGCCAGCAGCGGTAGACAGGGAATGAACACTGAAGCTTTCTTT. Its translation is CASSGRQGMNTEAFF. The J gene is TRBJ1-1, the V gene TRBV9, with TRBD1 identical over 7 bases. Germline V CDR1 and CDR2: SGDLS, YYNGEE. After removal of 3 bases from V and 0 bases from J, the junction contained 5 bases not matched to a gene. This CDR3 spans 15 amino acids. Full variable domain (rest looked up from reference TRBV9 and TRBJ1-1): DSGVTQTPKHLITATGQRVTLRCSPRSGDLSVYWYQQSLDQGLQFLIQYYNGEERAKGNILERFSAQQFPDLHSELNLSSLELGDSALYFCASSGRQGMNTEAFFGQGTRLTVV.

In DNA, the CDR3 is TGCAGCGTCGCGAATCCCCGGGACTATCGTTACGAGCAGTACTTC. This translates into CSVANPRDYRYEQYF. The chain links TRBV29-1 to TRBJ2-7; 7 bases line up with TRBD2. The CDR3 length is 15 residues. V lost 6 bases, J lost 4 bases, and 15 bases stayed unmatched. In germline, CDR1 is SQVTM, CDR2 ANQGSEA.

This clone has only a few counts. The chain is built from TRBV5-4 and TRBJ2-7; TRBD2 might be the D (6 bases). Germline-derived CDR1 and CDR2 are SGHNT and YYREEE (reference sequence). The CDR3 sequence is 14 residues long. Trimming cost V 3 bases and J 2 bases, with 12 bases left between them. This CDR3 reads CASSSGRSTYEQYF. DNA for the CDR3: TGTGCCAGCAGCTCGGGGAGGTCTACCTACGAGCAGTACTTC.